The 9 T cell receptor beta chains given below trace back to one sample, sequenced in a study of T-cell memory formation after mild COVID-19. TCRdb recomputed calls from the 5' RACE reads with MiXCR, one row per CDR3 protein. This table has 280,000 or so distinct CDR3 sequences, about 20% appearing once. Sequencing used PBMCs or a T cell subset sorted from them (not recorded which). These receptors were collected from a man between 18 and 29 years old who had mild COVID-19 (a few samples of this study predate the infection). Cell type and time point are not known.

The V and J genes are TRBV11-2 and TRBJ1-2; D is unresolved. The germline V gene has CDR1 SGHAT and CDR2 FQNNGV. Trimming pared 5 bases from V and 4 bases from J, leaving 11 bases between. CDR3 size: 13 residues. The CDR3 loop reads CASSPPPGYGYTF. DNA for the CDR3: TGTGCCAGCAGCCCCCCTCCGGGCTATGGCTACACCTTC.

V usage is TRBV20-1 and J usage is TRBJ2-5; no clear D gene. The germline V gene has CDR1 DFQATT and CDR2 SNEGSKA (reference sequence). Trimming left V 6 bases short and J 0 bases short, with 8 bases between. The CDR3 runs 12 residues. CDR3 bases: TGCAGTGCCCAGAAGGACCAAGAGACCCAGTACTTC. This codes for CSAQKDQETQYF.

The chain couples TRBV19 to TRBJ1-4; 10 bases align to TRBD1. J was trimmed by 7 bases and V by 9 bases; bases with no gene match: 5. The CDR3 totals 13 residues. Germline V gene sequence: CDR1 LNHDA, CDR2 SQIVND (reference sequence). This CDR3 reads CASTTGGFEKLFF. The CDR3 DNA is TGTGCCAGCACGACAGGGGGCTTTGAAAAACTGTTTTTT.

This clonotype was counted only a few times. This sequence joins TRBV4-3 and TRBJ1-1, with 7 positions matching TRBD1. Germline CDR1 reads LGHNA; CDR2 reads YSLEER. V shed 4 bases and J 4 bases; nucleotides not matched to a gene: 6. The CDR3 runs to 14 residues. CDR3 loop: CASSPQTGSTEAFF. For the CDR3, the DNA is TGCGCCAGCAGCCCACAGACAGGGAGCACTGAAGCTTTCTTT.

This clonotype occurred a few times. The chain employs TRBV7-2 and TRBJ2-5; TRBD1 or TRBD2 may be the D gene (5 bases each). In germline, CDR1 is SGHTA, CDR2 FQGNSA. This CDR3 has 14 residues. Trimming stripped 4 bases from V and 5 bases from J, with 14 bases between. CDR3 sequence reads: CASSSPGPAETQYF. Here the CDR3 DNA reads TGTGCCAGCAGCTCACCGGGGCCGGCTGAGACCCAGTACTTC.

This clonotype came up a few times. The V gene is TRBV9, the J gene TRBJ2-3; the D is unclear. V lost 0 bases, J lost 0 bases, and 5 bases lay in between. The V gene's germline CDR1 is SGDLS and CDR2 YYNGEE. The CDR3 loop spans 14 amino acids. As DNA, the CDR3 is TGTGCCAGCAGCGTAGAGATCAGCACAGATACGCAGTATTTT. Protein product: CASSVEISTDTQYF.

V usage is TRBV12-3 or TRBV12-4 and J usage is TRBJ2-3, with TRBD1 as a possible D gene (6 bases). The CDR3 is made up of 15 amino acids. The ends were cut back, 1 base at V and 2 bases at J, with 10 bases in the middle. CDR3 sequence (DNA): TGTGCCAGCAGTTTAGACAGGGCGCACACAGATACGCAGTATTTT. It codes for CASSLDRAHTDTQYF.

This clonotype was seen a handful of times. CDR3 sequence: CAISESTFARTGELFF. The CDR3 region has the DNA TGTGCCATCAGTGAGTCGACCTTTGCTCGGACCGGGGAGCTGTTTTTT. This chain uses TRBV10-3 with TRBJ2-2; D is undetermined. Germline V lookup: CDR1 ENHRY, CDR2 SYGVKD. Trimming took 0 bases from V and 5 from J, leaving 13 bases between them. The CDR3 sequence is 16 residues long.

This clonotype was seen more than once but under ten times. In DNA form, the CDR3 reads TGTGCCAGCAGCTCCGCAACTCAACGACAGGGCAGTGGCTACACCTTC. Translating gives CASSSATQRQGSGYTF. This sequence joins TRBV7-2 and TRBJ1-2, with TRBD1 matching over 7 bases. Germline V gene lookup returns CDR1 SGHTA and CDR2 FQGNSA. V shed 4 bases, J shed 7 bases, and the junction held 15 bases outside the gene matches. CDR3 length: 16 amino acids. The complete variable domain, with remaining parts taken from reference TRBV7-2 and TRBJ1-2, reads GAGVSQSPSNKVTEKGKDVELRCDPISGHTALYWYRQSLGQGLEFLIYFQGNSAPDKSGLPSDRFSAERTGGSVSTLTIQRTQQEDSAVYLCASSSATQRQGSGYTFGSGTRLTVV.